A single sample gave rise to the 7 T cell receptor beta chains below, sequenced in a study of immune heterogeneity within non-small cell lung tumors. As template, the study used bulk tumor genomic DNA at around 590 ng per sample. Each primary tumor yielded several biopsies, collected far apart from one another at surgery. Patients with untreated, newly diagnosed non-small cell lung cancer underwent curative surgery. It was a multiplex PCR that amplified TCR beta CDR3, with 32 V and 13 J primers. TCRdb analysed the multiplex PCR reads with MiXCR anew, one entry per CDR3 protein. Here the sample spans over 5,500 distinct CDR3 sequences, under 25% being singletons. The sample comprised lung tumor tissue. These TCRs come from a man aged 65 to 85 with non-small cell lung cancer.

The chain has TRBV4-1 and TRBJ2-1; D perhaps matches TRBD2 (5 bases). Germline V gene lookup returns CDR1 MGHRA and CDR2 YSYEKL. This CDR3 is built from 15 residues. V was clipped by 2 bases and J by 3 bases, with 11 bases between them. The CDR3 DNA is TGCGCCAGCAGCCAACGAGCGGATTTCTACAATGAGCAGTTCTTC. Translated: CASSQRADFYNEQFF.

CDR3: CASSLKGYYQPQHF. CDR3 nucleotides: TGTGCCAGCAGCTTGAAAGGGTATTATCAGCCCCAGCATTTT. The V and J genes are TRBV5-6 and TRBJ1-5, with D unresolved. CDR1 is SGHDT, CDR2 YYEEEE, per germline. The CDR3 loop spans 14 amino acids. Trimming removed 1 base at V and 5 bases at J, with 10 bases between. The complete variable domain, with remaining parts taken from reference TRBV5-6 and TRBJ1-5, reads DAGVTQSPTHLIKTRGQQVTLRCSPKSGHDTVSWYQQALGQGPQFIFQYYEEEERQRGNFPDRFSGHQFPNYSSELNVNALLLGDSALYLCASSLKGYYQPQHFGDGTRLSIL.

With regard to this clonotype: A much more abundant neighbour one base away suggests this may be a read error. The chain carries TRBV13 and TRBJ1-6, with D possibly being TRBD1 (5 bases). Trimming shortened V by 7 bases and J by 10 bases, and 17 bases separated the two germline ends. Germline CDR1 reads PRHDT; CDR2 reads FYEKMQ (reference sequence). The CDR3 extends over 14 amino acids. CDR3 nucleotides: TGTGCCAGCAACTTCGGGACGGCCGGATCACCCCTCCACTTT. Its protein product is CASNFGTAGSPLHF.

By share of the sample, this clonotype is medium-sized (0.01 to 0.1%). The J gene is TRBJ1-2, the V gene TRBV20-1; 9 nucleotides agree with TRBD1. Losses at the gene ends were 0 bases for V and 8 bases for J; bases not matched to a gene: 7. This CDR3 is built from 14 residues. Germline assignment: CDR1 DFQATT and CDR2 SNEGSKA (reference sequence). DNA for the CDR3: TGCAGTGCTAGAGATAGAGGGACAGGGAGCGGCTACACCTTC. It codes for CSARDRGTGSGYTF.

This clonotype is termed medium-sized (0.01 to 0.1%). The rearrangement uses TRBV7-9 and TRBJ2-2; no clear D. The germline V and J ends were trimmed by 3 bases and 6 bases, with 8 bases remaining between them. CDR3 length equals 13 residues. Looked up from germline, CDR1 is SEHNR and CDR2 is FQNEAQ (reference sequence). The CDR3 region is CASSLSWAGELFF. CDR3 DNA: TGTGCCAGCAGCTTGTCTTGGGCCGGGGAGCTGTTTTTT.

This clonotype was seen repeatedly, ten times or more. The CDR3 DNA sequence: TGTGCCAGCAGCTTCAAAGGACTAGCGGGAGCAGGGGAGACCCAGTACTTC. Its translation: CASSFKGLAGAGETQYF. The V call is TRBV7-6, the J call TRBJ2-5, with TRBD2 matching over 13 bases. The V and J ends lost 3 bases and 5 bases, in that order; junction bases with no gene match: 9. The CDR3 contains 17 residues. Germline CDR1 is SGHVS and CDR2 is FNYEAQ.

This clonotype was seen a few times. The chain uses TRBV5-6 and TRBJ2-3; TRBD2 might be the D (6 bases). The germline V gene encodes CDR1 SGHDT and CDR2 YYEEEE. The length of the CDR3 is 17 residues. V shed 0 bases and J shed 3 bases, with 17 bases lying between them. In DNA, the CDR3 is TGTGCCAGCAGCTTGGTGTGGGGGGACGGACAAACAGATACGCAGTATTTT. This encodes CASSLVWGDGQTDTQYF.